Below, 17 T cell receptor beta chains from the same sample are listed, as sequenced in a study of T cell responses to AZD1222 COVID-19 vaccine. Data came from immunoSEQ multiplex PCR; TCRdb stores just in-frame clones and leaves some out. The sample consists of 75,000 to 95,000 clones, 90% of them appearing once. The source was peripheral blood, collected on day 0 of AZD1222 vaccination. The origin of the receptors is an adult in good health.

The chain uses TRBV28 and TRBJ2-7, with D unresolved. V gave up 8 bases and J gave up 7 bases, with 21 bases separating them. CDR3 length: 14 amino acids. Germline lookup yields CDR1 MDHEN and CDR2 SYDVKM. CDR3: CASGPRLSLGEQYF. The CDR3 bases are TGTGCCAGCGGACCGCGGCTGAGCCTGGGAGAGCAGTACTTC.

For the CDR3, the DNA is TGCGCCAGCAGCGTTTATGGCGGCCCTAACTATGGCTACACCTTC. Amino acid sequence: CASSVYGGPNYGYTF. This chain joins TRBV5-1 and TRBJ1-2, with D unresolved. V was pared by 4 bases and J by 0 bases, with 13 bases between. The CDR3 is 15 residues long. The germline V gene encodes CDR1 SGHRS and CDR2 YFSETQ. Looking up the rest from reference TRBV5-1 and TRBJ1-2 gives the full variable domain: KAGVTQTPRYLIKTRGQQVTLSCSPISGHRSVSWYQQTPGQGLQFLFEYFSETQRNKGNFPGRFSGRQFSNSRSEMNVSTLELGDSALYLCASSVYGGPNYGYTFGSGTRLTVV.

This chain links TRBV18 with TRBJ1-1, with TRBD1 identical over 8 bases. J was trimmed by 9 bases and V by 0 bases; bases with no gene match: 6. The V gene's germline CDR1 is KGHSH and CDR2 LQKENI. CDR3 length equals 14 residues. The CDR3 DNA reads TGTGCCAGCTCACCACCCGGACAGGGCCATAAAGCTTTCTTT. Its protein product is CASSPPGQGHKAFF. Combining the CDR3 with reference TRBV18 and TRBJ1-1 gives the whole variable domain NAGVMQNPRHLVRRRGQEARLRCSPMKGHSHVYWYRQLPEEGLKFMVYLQKENIIDESGMPKERFSAEFPKEGPSILRIQQVVRGDSAAYFCASSPPGQGHKAFFGQGTRLTVV.

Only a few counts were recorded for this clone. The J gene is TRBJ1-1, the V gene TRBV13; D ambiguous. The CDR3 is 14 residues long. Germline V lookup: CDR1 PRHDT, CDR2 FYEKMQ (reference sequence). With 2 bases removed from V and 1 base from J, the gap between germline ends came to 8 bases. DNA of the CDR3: TGTGCCAGCAGCTTAAGCAGGCCGAACACTGAAGCTTTCTTT. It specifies CASSLSRPNTEAFF.

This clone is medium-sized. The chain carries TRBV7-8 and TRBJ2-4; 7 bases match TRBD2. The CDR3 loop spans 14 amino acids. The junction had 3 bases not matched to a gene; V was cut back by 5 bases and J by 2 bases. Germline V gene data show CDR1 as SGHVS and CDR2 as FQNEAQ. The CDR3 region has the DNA TGTGCCAGCAGCCGGGGGGAAACCAAAAACATTCAGTACTTC. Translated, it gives CASSRGETKNIQYF.

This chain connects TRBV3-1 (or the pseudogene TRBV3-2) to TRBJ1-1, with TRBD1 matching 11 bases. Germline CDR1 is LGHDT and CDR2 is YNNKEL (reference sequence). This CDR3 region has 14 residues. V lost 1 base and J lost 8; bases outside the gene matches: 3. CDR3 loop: CASSQGTGGMEAFF. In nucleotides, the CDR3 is TGTGCCAGCAGCCAAGGGACAGGGGGCATGGAAGCTTTCTTT.

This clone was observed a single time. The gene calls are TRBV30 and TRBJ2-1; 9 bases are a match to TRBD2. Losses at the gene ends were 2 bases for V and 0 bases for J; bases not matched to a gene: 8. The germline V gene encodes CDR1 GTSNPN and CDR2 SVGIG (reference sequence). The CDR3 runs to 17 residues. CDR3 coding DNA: TGTGCCTGGAGTAATCTAGCGGGGTTGAGCTCCTACAATGAGCAGTTCTTC. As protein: CAWSNLAGLSSYNEQFF.

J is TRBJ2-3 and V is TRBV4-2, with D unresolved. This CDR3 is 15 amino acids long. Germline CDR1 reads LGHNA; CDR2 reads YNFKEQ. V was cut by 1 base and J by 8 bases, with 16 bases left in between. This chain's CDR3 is CASSQARTQWGTQYF. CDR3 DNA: TGTGCCAGCAGCCAAGCCAGGACCCAGTGGGGTACGCAGTATTTT.

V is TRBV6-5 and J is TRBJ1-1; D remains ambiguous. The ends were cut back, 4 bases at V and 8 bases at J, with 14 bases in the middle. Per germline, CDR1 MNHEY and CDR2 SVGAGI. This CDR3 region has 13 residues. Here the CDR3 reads CASSSPGGLEAFF. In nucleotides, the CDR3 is TGTGCCAGCAGTTCCCCTGGAGGACTCGAAGCTTTCTTT.

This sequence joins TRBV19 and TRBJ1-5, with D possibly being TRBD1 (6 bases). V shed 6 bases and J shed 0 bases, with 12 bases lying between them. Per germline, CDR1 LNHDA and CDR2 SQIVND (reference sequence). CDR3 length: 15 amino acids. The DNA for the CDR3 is TGTGCCAGTAGCCCCGGGGACATTAGCAATCAGCCCCAGCATTTT. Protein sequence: CASSPGDISNQPQHF. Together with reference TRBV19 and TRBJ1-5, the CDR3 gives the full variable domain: DGGITQSPKYLFRKEGQNVTLSCEQNLNHDAMYWYRQDPGQGLRLIYYSQIVNDFQKGDIAEGYSVSREKKESFPLTVTSAQKNPTAFYLCASSPGDISNQPQHFGDGTRLSIL.

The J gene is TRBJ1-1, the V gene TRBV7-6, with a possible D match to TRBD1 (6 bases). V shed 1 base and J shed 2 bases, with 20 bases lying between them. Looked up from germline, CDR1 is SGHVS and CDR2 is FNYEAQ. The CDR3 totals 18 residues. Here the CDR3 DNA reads TGTGCCAGCAGCTTAGGGAGGGGGGGGTCGAGTGCCAACACTGAAGCTTTCTTT. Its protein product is CASSLGRGGSSANTEAFF.

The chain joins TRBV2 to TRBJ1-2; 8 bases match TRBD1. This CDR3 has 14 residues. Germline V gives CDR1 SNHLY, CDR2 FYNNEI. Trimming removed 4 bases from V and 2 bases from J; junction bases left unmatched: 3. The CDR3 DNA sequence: TGTGCCAGCAGTGCGCAGGGGGCCAACTATGGCTACACCTTC. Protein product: CASSAQGANYGYTF.

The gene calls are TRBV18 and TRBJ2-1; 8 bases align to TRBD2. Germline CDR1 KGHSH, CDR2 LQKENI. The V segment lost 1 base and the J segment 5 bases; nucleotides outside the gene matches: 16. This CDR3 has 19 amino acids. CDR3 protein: CASSPQRTPYGGADNEQFF. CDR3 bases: TGTGCCAGCTCACCACAGCGGACCCCCTACGGGGGGGCCGACAATGAGCAGTTCTTC.

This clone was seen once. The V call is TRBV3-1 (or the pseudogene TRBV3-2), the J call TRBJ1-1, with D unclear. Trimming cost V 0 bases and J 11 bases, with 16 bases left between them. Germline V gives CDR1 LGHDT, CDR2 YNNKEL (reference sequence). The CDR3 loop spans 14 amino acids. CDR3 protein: CASSQDLAAPSAFF. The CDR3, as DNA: TGTGCCAGCAGCCAAGATCTTGCGGCCCCCAGTGCTTTCTTT.

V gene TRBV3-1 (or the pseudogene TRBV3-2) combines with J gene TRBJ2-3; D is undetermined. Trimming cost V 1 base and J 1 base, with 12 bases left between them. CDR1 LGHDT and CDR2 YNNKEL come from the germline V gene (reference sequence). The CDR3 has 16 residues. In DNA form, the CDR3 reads TGTGCCAGCAGCCAAGTGAGAAGTGGGGGCACAGATACGCAGTATTTT. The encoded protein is CASSQVRSGGTDTQYF.

The CDR3 spells CASSWGQYEQYF. The CDR3 nucleotides read TGTGCCAGCAGTTGGGGACAGTACGAGCAGTACTTC. This chain links TRBV12-3 or TRBV12-4 with TRBJ2-7; 7 nucleotides agree with TRBD1. This CDR3 region has 12 residues. V gave up 4 bases and J gave up 4 bases; unmatched junction bases: 1.

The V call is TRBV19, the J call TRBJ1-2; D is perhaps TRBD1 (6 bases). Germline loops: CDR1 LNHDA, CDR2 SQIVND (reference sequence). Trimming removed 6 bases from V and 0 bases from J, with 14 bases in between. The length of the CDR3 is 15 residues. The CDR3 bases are TGTGCCAGTAGCAAAGGGACACCTACTAACTATGGCTACACCTTC. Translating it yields CASSKGTPTNYGYTF.